Each of the 4 T cell receptor beta chains below was sequenced from the same sample in a study of CD8 T cells in ankylosing spondylitis. MiXCR, applied by TCRdb to the 5' RACE reads, yields one record per CDR3 protein. The table has 200,000 to 300,000 distinct CDR3 sequences, about 11% seen once. Input material: blood, either unsorted or a sorted T cell fraction (not recorded which). These receptors came from a male donor with ankylosing spondylitis or in good health (not recorded which).

A word on this clonotype: A much larger clone is a single base away; this may be a read error. V gene TRBV6-4 combines with J gene TRBJ2-2; no clear D. The CDR3 is 12 residues long. Germline V gives CDR1 MRHNA, CDR2 SNTAGT. CDR3 protein: CTSSDSQVKLFF. The CDR3 coding sequence is TGTACCAGCAGTGACTCGCAGGTGAAGCTGTTTTTT.

The rearrangement links TRBV28 to TRBJ1-6; D call uncertain. Trimming took off 1 base at V and 4 bases at J, with 5 bases between the two ends. This CDR3 is built from 14 residues. From germline, CDR1 is MDHEN and CDR2 SYDVKM. CDR3 in amino acids: CASSLSDYNSPLHF. The CDR3 DNA reads TGTGCCAGCAGTTTATCAGATTATAATTCACCCCTCCACTTT.

CDR3 DNA: TGCAGTGCTATTCTGGCGGGAGCCCTAAGTGAGCAGTTCTTC. Its translation is CSAILAGALSEQFF. The V and J genes are TRBV20-1 and TRBJ2-1, with 7 bases aligning to TRBD2. The CDR3 sequence is 14 residues long. Germline V CDR1 and CDR2: DFQATT, SNEGSKA (reference sequence). After removal of 4 bases from V and 9 bases from J, the junction contained 12 bases not matched to a gene.

The table lists this clonotype with many counts. This chain uses TRBV5-1 with TRBJ1-1; 7 positions agree with TRBD1. The V gene end was trimmed by 3 bases and the J gene end by 7 bases; junction bases not matched to a gene: 15. Germline lookup yields CDR1 SGHRS and CDR2 YFSETQ. CDR3 length: 16 residues. The CDR3 DNA reads as TGCGCCAGCAGCTCCAATCCCCGAAGACAGGGTGATGAAGCTTTCTTT. It codes for CASSSNPRRQGDEAFF.